This T cell receptor (beta chain) came from a study of control samples from healthy donors and cancer patients. Assay used: immunoSEQ multiplex PCR; TCRdb lists only in-frame clones, some missing. In the table there are some 79,000 clones, around 91% of which are singletons. The ends were cut back, 0 bases at V and 3 bases at J, with 9 bases in the middle. The CDR3 consists of 14 residues. CDR1 is SGHKS, CDR2 YYEKEE, per germline (reference sequence). Sample: blood. The rearrangement uses TRBV5-5 and TRBJ2-5; TRBD1 is a possible D gene (5 bases). The receptor comes from a man aged 50 to 60 in good health. This CDR3 reads CASSLGQPKETQYF. CDR3 sequence (DNA): TGTGCCAGCAGCTTGGGACAGCCAAAAGAGACCCAGTACTTC.